A selection of T cell receptor beta chains follows, all from one sample in a study of cytomegalovirus exposure and HLA in healthy donors. Only in-frame clones appear in the TCRdb table, and some are missing; sequencing was by immunoSEQ multiplex PCR. Counted here are 100,000 or so clones, approximately 83% occurring once; the ten biggest clones make up approximately 6.1%. Sequenced material: PBMCs. Source of these receptors: a man between 18 and 29 years old in good health and CMV-seronegative. CDR3s include the opening cysteine and the closing phenylalanine or tryptophan. A D gene is named only where the DNA matches it firmly. Not all rows give a size; the values are once, few, many and, for expanded clones, a class.

abundance: .; j_gene: TRBJ1-4; d_gene: TRBD1; v_gene: TRBV7-2; CDR3aa: CASSFDRGRGEKLFF; CDR3nt: TGTGCCAGCAGCTTCGACAGGGGGCGAGGAGAAAAACTGTTTTTT
abundance: .; j_gene: TRBJ2-1; d_gene: TRBD1; v_gene: TRBV28; CDR3aa: CASSLVGQGAPYNEQFF; CDR3nt: TGTGCCAGCAGTTTAGTGGGACAGGGGGCGCCTTACAATGAGCAGTTCTTC
abundance: .; j_gene: TRBJ2-1; d_gene: .; v_gene: TRBV6-1; CDR3aa: CASSPTSYNEQFF; CDR3nt: TGTGCCAGCAGTCCGACTAGCTACAATGAGCAGTTCTTC
abundance: .; j_gene: TRBJ2-1; d_gene: TRBD2; v_gene: TRBV19; CDR3aa: CASSLGLAGINEQFF; CDR3nt: TGTGCCAGTAGTCTGGGACTAGCGGGAATCAATGAGCAGTTCTTC
abundance: .; j_gene: TRBJ2-2; d_gene: TRBD1; v_gene: TRBV2; CDR3aa: CASRGQAGELFF; CDR3nt: TGTGCCAGCAGGGGACAGGCCGGGGAGCTGTTTTTT
abundance: once; j_gene: TRBJ1-3; d_gene: .; v_gene: TRBV9; CDR3aa: CASSVGAGAGAANTIYF; CDR3nt: TGTGCCAGCAGCGTAGGAGCGGGGGCAGGGGCGGCAAACACCATATATTTT
abundance: .; j_gene: TRBJ2-1; d_gene: TRBD2; v_gene: TRBV27; CDR3aa: CASSSQTRTSGAYNEQFF; CDR3nt: TGTGCCAGCAGTTCGCAGACCCGGACTAGCGGGGCCTACAATGAGCAGTTCTTC
abundance: .; j_gene: TRBJ1-1; d_gene: .; v_gene: TRBV25-1; CDR3aa: CASRRGDYEAFF; CDR3nt: TGTGCCAGCAGAAGGGGGGACTATGAAGCTTTCTTT
abundance: .; j_gene: TRBJ1-2; d_gene: .; v_gene: TRBV5-1; CDR3aa: CASSLGQVSYGYTF; CDR3nt: TGCGCCAGCAGCCTGGGGCAGGTTAGCTATGGCTACACCTTC
abundance: .; j_gene: TRBJ2-1; d_gene: TRBD2; v_gene: TRBV9; CDR3aa: CASSVAATGLAHNEQFF; CDR3nt: TGTGCCAGCAGCGTTGCCGCTACGGGACTAGCGCACAATGAGCAGTTCTTC
abundance: .; j_gene: TRBJ2-7; d_gene: TRBD2; v_gene: TRBV19; CDR3aa: CASSIGAGTSDSYEQYF; CDR3nt: TGTGCCAGTAGTATCGGGGCAGGGACTAGCGACTCCTACGAGCAGTACTTC
abundance: .; j_gene: TRBJ2-7; d_gene: TRBD2; v_gene: TRBV9; CDR3aa: CASSSGNPYEQYF; CDR3nt: TGTGCCAGCTCCAGCGGGAATCCCTACGAGCAGTACTTC
abundance: .; j_gene: TRBJ2-1; d_gene: TRBD1; v_gene: TRBV29-1; CDR3aa: CSVEYRDSNYLPSYNEQFF; CDR3nt: TGCAGCGTTGAGTACCGGGACAGCAATTACCTGCCTTCCTACAATGAGCAGTTCTTC
abundance: .; j_gene: TRBJ1-2; d_gene: TRBD1; v_gene: TRBV6-6; CDR3aa: CASSDREYGYTF; CDR3nt: TGTGCCAGCAGTGACAGGGAGTATGGCTACACCTTC
abundance: .; j_gene: TRBJ2-3; d_gene: .; v_gene: TRBV13; CDR3aa: CASSLATVRADTDTQYF; CDR3nt: TGTGCCAGCAGCTTAGCGACGGTTAGAGCGGACACAGATACGCAGTATTTT
abundance: .; j_gene: TRBJ1-2; d_gene: TRBD1; v_gene: TRBV6-6; CDR3aa: CASSSRDSLYGYTF; CDR3nt: TGTGCCAGCAGTAGCCGGGACAGCCTCTATGGCTACACCTTC
abundance: .; j_gene: TRBJ2-7; d_gene: .; v_gene: TRBV27; CDR3aa: CATKSWRDGEQYF; CDR3nt: TGTGCCACCAAATCTTGGCGGGATGGCGAGCAGTACTTC
abundance: .; j_gene: TRBJ2-7; d_gene: .; v_gene: TRBV18; CDR3aa: CASSPLSNSQGTQYF; CDR3nt: TGTGCCAGCTCACCGCTATCAAACTCCCAGGGAACGCAGTACTTC
abundance: .; j_gene: TRBJ1-6; d_gene: TRBD1; v_gene: TRBV19; CDR3aa: CASSIQTPQGAPSPLHF; CDR3nt: TGTGCCAGTAGTATACAAACCCCCCAGGGGGCTCCTTCACCCCTCCACTTT
abundance: .; j_gene: TRBJ2-3; d_gene: .; v_gene: TRBV7-9; CDR3aa: CASSLEASSRTDTQYF; CDR3nt: TGTGCCAGCAGCTTAGAAGCTAGCTCCCGCACAGATACGCAGTATTTT
abundance: .; j_gene: TRBJ1-1; d_gene: .; v_gene: TRBV7-2; CDR3aa: CASSPWGLNTEAFF; CDR3nt: TGTGCCAGCAGCCCCTGGGGGCTGAACACTGAAGCTTTCTTT
abundance: once; j_gene: TRBJ2-7; d_gene: TRBD2; v_gene: TRBV11-2; CDR3aa: CASSSGVAGGPGEQYF; CDR3nt: TGTGCCAGCAGCTCGGGGGTGGCGGGAGGGCCAGGAGAGCAGTACTTC
abundance: .; j_gene: TRBJ2-3; d_gene: TRBD2; v_gene: TRBV7-2; CDR3aa: CASSLGGTRGVADTQYF; CDR3nt: TGTGCCAGCAGCTTAGGCGGGACTAGGGGGGTGGCAGATACGCAGTATTTT
abundance: .; j_gene: TRBJ2-1; d_gene: TRBD1; v_gene: TRBV7-2; CDR3aa: CASNHPQRGRWKQFF; CDR3nt: TGTGCCAGCAACCACCCCCAAAGGGGGCGCTGGAAGCAGTTCTTC
abundance: .; j_gene: TRBJ2-6; d_gene: TRBD2; v_gene: TRBV4-1; CDR3aa: CASSLAGVSGANVLTF; CDR3nt: TGCGCCAGCAGCCTAGCGGGAGTTTCAGGGGCCAACGTCCTGACTTTC
abundance: few; j_gene: TRBJ1-4; d_gene: .; v_gene: TRBV27; CDR3aa: CASSFSGRSTNEKLFF; CDR3nt: TGTGCCAGCAGTTTCTCAGGGCGATCAACTAATGAAAAACTGTTTTTT
abundance: few; j_gene: TRBJ1-1; d_gene: .; v_gene: TRBV5-6; CDR3aa: CASSFWGLNHEAFF; CDR3nt: TGTGCCAGCAGCTTCTGGGGACTCAACCATGAAGCTTTCTTT
abundance: .; j_gene: TRBJ2-1; d_gene: .; v_gene: TRBV5-6; CDR3aa: CASSFRQGWGDEQFF; CDR3nt: TGTGCCAGCAGCTTTCGACAGGGATGGGGGGATGAGCAGTTCTTC
abundance: .; j_gene: TRBJ2-3; d_gene: TRBD2; v_gene: TRBV6-1; CDR3aa: CASSGTSGRRGSGTDTQYF; CDR3nt: TGTGCCAGCAGTGGCACTAGCGGGAGGCGGGGATCGGGCACAGATACGCAGTATTTT
abundance: .; j_gene: TRBJ1-5; d_gene: .; v_gene: TRBV2; CDR3aa: CASRGKGLDQPQHF; CDR3nt: TGTGCCAGCAGGGGTAAGGGGTTGGATCAGCCCCAGCATTTT
abundance: .; j_gene: TRBJ2-3; d_gene: TRBD2; v_gene: TRBV5-1; CDR3aa: CASSFTSALTDTQYF; CDR3nt: TGCGCCAGCAGCTTTACTAGCGCCCTCACAGATACGCAGTATTTT
abundance: .; j_gene: TRBJ1-1; d_gene: TRBD1; v_gene: TRBV4-3; CDR3aa: CASSRRAQGQGVGEAFF; CDR3nt: TGCGCCAGCAGCCGGCGTGCGCAGGGACAGGGAGTAGGTGAAGCTTTCTTT
abundance: .; j_gene: TRBJ1-1; d_gene: .; v_gene: TRBV27; CDR3aa: CASSYKGLNTEAFF; CDR3nt: TGTGCCAGCAGTTATAAGGGGCTGAACACTGAAGCTTTCTTT
abundance: .; j_gene: TRBJ2-7; d_gene: TRBD1; v_gene: TRBV4-1; CDR3aa: CASSLGTATVYEQYF; CDR3nt: TGCGCCAGCAGCCTCGGGACAGCCACCGTCTACGAGCAGTACTTC
abundance: .; j_gene: TRBJ1-1; d_gene: .; v_gene: TRBV7-9; CDR3aa: CASSASTAEAFF; CDR3nt: TGTGCCAGCTCTGCCTCTACCGCTGAAGCTTTCTTT
abundance: .; j_gene: TRBJ1-4; d_gene: TRBD1; v_gene: TRBV2; CDR3aa: CASRPTGTNEKLFF; CDR3nt: TGTGCCAGCAGACCGACAGGGACTAATGAAAAACTGTTTTTT
abundance: few; j_gene: TRBJ2-7; d_gene: .; v_gene: TRBV23-1; CDR3aa: CASSQGGQANYEQYF; CDR3nt: TGCGCCAGCAGTCAGGGAGGACAGGCCAACTACGAGCAGTACTTC
abundance: once; j_gene: TRBJ1-1; d_gene: TRBD1; v_gene: TRBV7-2; CDR3aa: CASSLTGGATEAFF; CDR3nt: TGTGCCAGCAGCCTGACAGGGGGGGCCACTGAAGCTTTCTTT
abundance: .; j_gene: TRBJ1-3; d_gene: .; v_gene: TRBV2; CDR3aa: CASSPGTGDTIYF; CDR3nt: TGTGCCAGCAGTCCCGGGACGGGGGACACCATATATTTT
abundance: .; j_gene: TRBJ1-1; d_gene: .; v_gene: TRBV28; CDR3aa: CASSLLRPGVGGTEAFF; CDR3nt: TGTGCCAGCAGCCTCCTCCGACCGGGGGTGGGCGGCACTGAAGCTTTCTTT
abundance: once; j_gene: TRBJ1-1; d_gene: TRBD1; v_gene: TRBV9; CDR3aa: CASIPVGQIEFEAFF; CDR3nt: TGTGCCAGCATCCCGGTGGGACAGATTGAATTCGAAGCTTTCTTT